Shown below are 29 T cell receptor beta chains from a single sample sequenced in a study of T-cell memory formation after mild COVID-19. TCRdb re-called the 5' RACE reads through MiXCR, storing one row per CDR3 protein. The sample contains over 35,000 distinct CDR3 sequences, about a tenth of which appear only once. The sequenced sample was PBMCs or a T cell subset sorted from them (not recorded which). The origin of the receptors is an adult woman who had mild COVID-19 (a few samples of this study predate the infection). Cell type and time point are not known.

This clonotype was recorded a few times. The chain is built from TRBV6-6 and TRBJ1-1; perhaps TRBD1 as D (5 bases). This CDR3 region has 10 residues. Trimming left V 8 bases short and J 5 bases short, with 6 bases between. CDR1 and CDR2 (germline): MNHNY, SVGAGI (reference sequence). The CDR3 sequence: CASRGTEAFF. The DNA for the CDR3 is TGTGCCAGCCGGGGGACTGAAGCTTTCTTT.

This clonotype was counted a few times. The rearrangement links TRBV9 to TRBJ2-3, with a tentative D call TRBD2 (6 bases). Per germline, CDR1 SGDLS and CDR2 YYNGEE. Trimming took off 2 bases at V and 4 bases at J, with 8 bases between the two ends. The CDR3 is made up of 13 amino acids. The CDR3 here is CASSVGTSDTQYF. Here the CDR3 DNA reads TGTGCCAGCAGCGTCGGGACTTCAGATACGCAGTATTTT.

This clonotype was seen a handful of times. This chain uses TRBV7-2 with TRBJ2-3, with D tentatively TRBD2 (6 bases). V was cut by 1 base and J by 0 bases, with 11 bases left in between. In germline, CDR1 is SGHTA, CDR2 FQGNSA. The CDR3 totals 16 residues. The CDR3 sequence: CASSLEAGTSTDTQYF. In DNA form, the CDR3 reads TGTGCCAGCAGCTTAGAGGCGGGAACTAGCACAGATACGCAGTATTTT.

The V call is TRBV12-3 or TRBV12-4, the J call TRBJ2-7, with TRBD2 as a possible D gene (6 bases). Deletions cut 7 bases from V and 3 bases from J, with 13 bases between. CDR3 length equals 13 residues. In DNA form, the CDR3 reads TGTGCCAGCACTGGTAGCGGCTACTACGAGCAGTACTTC. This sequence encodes CASTGSGYYEQYF.

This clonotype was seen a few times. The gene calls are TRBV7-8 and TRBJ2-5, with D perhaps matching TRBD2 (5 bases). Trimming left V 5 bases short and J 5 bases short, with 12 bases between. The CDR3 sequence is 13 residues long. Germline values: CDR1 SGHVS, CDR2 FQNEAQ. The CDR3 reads CASSPREGETQYF. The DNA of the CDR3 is TGTGCCAGCAGCCCCCGAGAGGGCGAGACCCAGTACTTC.

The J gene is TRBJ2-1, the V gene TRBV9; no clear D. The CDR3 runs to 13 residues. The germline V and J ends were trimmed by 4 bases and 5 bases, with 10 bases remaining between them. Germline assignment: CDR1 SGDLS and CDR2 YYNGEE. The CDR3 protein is CASSPGTDNEQFF. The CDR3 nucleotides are TGTGCCAGCAGCCCAGGCACTGACAATGAGCAGTTCTTC.

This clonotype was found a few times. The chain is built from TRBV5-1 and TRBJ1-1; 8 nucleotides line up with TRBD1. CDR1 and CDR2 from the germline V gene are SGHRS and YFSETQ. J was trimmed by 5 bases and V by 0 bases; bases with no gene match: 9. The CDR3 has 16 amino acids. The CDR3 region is CASSLVSTGAVTEAFF. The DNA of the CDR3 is TGCGCCAGCAGCTTGGTCTCGACAGGGGCGGTTACTGAAGCTTTCTTT.

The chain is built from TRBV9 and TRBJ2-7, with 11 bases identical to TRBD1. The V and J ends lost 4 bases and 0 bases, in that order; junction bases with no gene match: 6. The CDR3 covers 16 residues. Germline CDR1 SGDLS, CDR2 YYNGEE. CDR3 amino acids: CASSIGTGGNSYEQYF. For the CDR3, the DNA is TGTGCCAGCAGCATAGGGACAGGGGGGAACTCCTACGAGCAGTACTTC.

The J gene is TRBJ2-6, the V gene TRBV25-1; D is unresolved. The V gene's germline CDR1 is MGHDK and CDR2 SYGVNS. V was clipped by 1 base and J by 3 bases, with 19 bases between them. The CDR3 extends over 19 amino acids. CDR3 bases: TGTGCCAGCAGTGAATGTTCGACAACAGTCCGAGTTGGGGCCAACGTCCTGACTTTC. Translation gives CASSECSTTVRVGANVLTF.

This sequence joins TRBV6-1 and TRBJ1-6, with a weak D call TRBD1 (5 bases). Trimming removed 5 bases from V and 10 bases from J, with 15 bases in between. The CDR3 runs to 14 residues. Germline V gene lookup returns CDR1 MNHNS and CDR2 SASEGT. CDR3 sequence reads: CASSPRDGGSPLHF. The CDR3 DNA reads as TGTGCCAGCAGTCCTCGGGACGGTGGGTCACCCCTCCACTTT.

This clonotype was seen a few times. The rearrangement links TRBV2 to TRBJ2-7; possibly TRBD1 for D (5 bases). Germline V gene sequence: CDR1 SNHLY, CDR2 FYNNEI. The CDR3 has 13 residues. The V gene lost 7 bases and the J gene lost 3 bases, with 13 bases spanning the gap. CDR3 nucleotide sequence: TGTGCCAGCAAGGCAAGGGGTTACTACGAGCAGTACTTC. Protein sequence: CASKARGYYEQYF.

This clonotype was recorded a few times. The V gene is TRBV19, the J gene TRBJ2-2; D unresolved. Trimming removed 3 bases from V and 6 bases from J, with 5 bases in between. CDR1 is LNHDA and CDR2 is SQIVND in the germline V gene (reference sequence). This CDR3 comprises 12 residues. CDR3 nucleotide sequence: TGTGCCAGTAGTATCAGTGCCGGGGAGCTGTTTTTT. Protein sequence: CASSISAGELFF.

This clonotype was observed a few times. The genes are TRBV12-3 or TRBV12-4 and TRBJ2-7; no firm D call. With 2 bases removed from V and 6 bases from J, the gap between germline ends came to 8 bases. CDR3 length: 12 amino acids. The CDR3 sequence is CASSLIGVEQYF. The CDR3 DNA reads TGTGCCAGCAGTTTAATTGGGGTCGAGCAGTACTTC.

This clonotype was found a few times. The CDR3 reads CASSQGQGASGELFF. The CDR3 nucleotides read TGTGCCAGCAGCCAAGGGCAGGGGGCATCCGGGGAGCTGTTTTTT. The genes are TRBV3-1 and TRBJ2-2; 8 bases line up with TRBD1. This CDR3 region has 15 residues. Germline trimming cut 1 base from V and 6 bases from J; bases unmatched to any gene: 4. Germline-derived CDR1 and CDR2 are LGHDT and YNNKEL (reference sequence).

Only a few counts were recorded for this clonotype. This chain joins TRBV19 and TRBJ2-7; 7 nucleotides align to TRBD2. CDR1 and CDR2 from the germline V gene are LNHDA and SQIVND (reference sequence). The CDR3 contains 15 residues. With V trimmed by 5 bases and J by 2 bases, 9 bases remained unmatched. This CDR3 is CASSFGGSGTYEQYF. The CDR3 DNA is TGTGCCAGTAGTTTCGGCGGAAGCGGGACCTACGAGCAGTACTTC.

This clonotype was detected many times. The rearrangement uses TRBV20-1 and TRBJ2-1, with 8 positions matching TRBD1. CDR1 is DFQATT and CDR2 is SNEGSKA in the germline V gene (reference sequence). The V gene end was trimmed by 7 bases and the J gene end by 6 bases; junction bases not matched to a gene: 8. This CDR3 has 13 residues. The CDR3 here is CSVLRQGFNEQFF. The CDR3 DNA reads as TGCAGTGTGCTTCGACAGGGGTTCAATGAGCAGTTCTTC.

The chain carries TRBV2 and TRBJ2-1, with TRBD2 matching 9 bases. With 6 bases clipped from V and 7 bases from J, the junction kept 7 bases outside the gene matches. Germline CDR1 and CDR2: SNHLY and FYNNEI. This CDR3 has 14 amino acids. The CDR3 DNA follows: TGTGCCAGCAGCGTTAGCGGGGGTCTAAATGAGCAGTTCTTC. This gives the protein CASSVSGGLNEQFF.

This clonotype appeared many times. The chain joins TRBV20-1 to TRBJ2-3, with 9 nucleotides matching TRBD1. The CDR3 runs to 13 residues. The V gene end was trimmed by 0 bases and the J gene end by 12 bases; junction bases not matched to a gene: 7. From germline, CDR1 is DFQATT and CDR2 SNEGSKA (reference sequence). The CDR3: CSARDPATGGQYF. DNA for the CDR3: TGCAGTGCTAGAGATCCGGCGACAGGGGGTCAGTATTTT.

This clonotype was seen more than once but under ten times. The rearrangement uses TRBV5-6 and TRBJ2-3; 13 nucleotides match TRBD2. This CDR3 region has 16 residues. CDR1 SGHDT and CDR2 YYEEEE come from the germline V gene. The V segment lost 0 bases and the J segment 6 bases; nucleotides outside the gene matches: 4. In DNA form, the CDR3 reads TGTGCCAGCAGCTTGGGACTAGCGGGAGGAGTGGATACGCAGTATTTT. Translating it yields CASSLGLAGGVDTQYF.

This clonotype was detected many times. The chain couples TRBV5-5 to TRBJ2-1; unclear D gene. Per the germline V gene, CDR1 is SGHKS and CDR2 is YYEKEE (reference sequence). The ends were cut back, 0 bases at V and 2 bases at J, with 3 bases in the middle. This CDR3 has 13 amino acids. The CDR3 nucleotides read TGTGCCAGCAGCTTGGGCGCCTACAATGAGCAGTTCTTC. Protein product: CASSLGAYNEQFF. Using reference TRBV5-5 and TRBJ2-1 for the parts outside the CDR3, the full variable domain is DAGVTQSPTHLIKTRGQQVTLRCSPISGHKSVSWYQQVLGQGPQFIFQYYEKEERGRGNFPDRFSARQFPNYSSELNVNALLLGDSALYLCASSLGAYNEQFFGPGTRLTVL.

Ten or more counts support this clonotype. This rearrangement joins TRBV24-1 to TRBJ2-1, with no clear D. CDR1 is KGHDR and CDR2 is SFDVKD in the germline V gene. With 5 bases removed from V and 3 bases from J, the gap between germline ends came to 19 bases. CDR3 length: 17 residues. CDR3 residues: CATSAQEQRPLYNEQFF. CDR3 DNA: TGTGCCACCAGTGCCCAAGAACAGCGCCCCCTCTACAATGAGCAGTTCTTC.

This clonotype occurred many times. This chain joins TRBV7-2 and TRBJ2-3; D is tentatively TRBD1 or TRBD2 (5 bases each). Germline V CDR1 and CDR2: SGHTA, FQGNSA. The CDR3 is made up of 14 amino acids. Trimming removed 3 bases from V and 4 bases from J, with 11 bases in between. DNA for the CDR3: TGTGCCAGCAGCTTCGCCCGGGGCGCAGATACGCAGTATTTT. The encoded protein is CASSFARGADTQYF.

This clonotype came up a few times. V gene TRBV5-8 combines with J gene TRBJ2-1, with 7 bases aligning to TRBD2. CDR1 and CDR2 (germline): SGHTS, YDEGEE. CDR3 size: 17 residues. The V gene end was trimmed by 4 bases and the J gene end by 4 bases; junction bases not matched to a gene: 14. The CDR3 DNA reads TGTGCCAGCAGCCCGTTACTAGCGTCCCGGGGGTACAATGAGCAGTTCTTC. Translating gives CASSPLLASRGYNEQFF.

The CDR3 sequence is CATSTPTGRGSYNEQFF. CDR3 bases: TGTGCCACCAGCACCCCGACAGGGCGCGGCTCCTACAATGAGCAGTTCTTC. V and J are TRBV15 and TRBJ2-1; 7 bases match TRBD1. This CDR3 contains 17 residues. CDR1 LNHNV and CDR2 YYDKDF come from the germline V gene (reference sequence). J was trimmed by 0 bases and V by 4 bases; bases with no gene match: 9.

In DNA form, the CDR3 reads TGTGCCAGCAGCTTAGAGGCCAGGGTCTACACCTTC. As protein: CASSLEARVYTF. The V gene is TRBV7-2, the J gene TRBJ1-2; a weak D match, TRBD1 (5 bases). Deletions cut 1 base from V and 10 bases from J, with 10 bases between. Germline V gene sequence: CDR1 SGHTA, CDR2 FQGNSA. CDR3 length: 12 amino acids.

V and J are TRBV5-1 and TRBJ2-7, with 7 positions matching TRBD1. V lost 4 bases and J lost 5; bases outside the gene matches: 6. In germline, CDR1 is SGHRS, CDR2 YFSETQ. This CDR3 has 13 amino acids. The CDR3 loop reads CASSHTGEHEQYF. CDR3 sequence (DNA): TGCGCCAGCAGCCATACAGGGGAACACGAGCAGTACTTC.

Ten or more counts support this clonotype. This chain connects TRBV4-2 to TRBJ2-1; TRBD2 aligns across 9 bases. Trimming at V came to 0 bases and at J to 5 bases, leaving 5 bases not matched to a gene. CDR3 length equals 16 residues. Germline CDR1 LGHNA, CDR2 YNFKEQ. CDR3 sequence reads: CASSQEETSGDNEQFF. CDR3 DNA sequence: TGTGCCAGCAGCCAAGAGGAGACTAGCGGAGACAATGAGCAGTTCTTC.

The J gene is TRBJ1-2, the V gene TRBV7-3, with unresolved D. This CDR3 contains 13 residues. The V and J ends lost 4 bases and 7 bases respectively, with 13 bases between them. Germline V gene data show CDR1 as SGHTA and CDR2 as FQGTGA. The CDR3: CASSSGYLGGYTF. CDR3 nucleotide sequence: TGTGCCAGCAGCTCCGGATATTTGGGTGGCTACACCTTC.

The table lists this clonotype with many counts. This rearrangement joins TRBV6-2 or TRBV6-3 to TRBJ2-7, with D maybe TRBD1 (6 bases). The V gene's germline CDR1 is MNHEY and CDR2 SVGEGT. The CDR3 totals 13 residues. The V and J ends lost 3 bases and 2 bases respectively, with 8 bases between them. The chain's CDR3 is CASSYTGPYEQYF. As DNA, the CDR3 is TGTGCCAGCAGTTATACAGGGCCCTACGAGCAGTACTTC.